These 9 T cell receptor beta chains were sequenced from one sample in a study of T cells expressing NK-cell markers. TCRdb reprocessed the 5' RACE reads and stores each CDR3 protein as one record, lacking DNA. The sample table sets out about 450,000 distinct CDR3 sequences. Sequencing was done on a sample of blood T cells: a sorted CD56 or NKG2C T cell subset, CD4+ or CD8+ T cells, or bulk PBMC T cells (not recorded which). Every receptor here comes from a woman aged 18 to 75 in good health.

The V call is TRBV11-2, the J call TRBJ2-3; TCRdb returns TRBD2, unconfirmable since there is no DNA. Germline CDR1 SGHAT, CDR2 FQNNGV. This CDR3 is built from 16 residues. The CDR3 loop reads CASSLEFSGATDTQYF.

The rearrangement uses TRBV7-3 and TRBJ2-1; TCRdb proposes TRBD1, but this gene call is untestable without DNA. CDR3 length equals 15 residues. Germline V lookup: CDR1 SGHTA, CDR2 FQGTGA. This CDR3 is CAVSPGLVRYNEQFF.

V is TRBV5-5 and J is TRBJ2-2; checking the TCRdb D call of TRBD2 is not possible without DNA. Germline V gene data show CDR1 as SGHKS and CDR2 as YYEKEE (reference sequence). The length of the CDR3 is 15 residues. The CDR3 sequence is CASSPLAGDTGELFF.

This chain's CDR3 is CASSLTLRTGQGSYGYTF. This rearrangement joins TRBV11-1 to TRBJ1-2; TCRdb gives TRBD1 as the D gene, but with no DNA this cannot be confirmed. The CDR3 sequence is 18 residues long. Germline V gene data show CDR1 as SGHAT and CDR2 as FQDESV (reference sequence).

The chain uses TRBV7-9 and TRBJ1-5; TCRdb selects TRBD1, and the lack of DNA leaves this call unchecked. The CDR3 length is 16 residues. CDR1 and CDR2 (germline): SEHNR, FQNEAQ (reference sequence). This CDR3 is CASSLATGGRDQPQHF.

J is TRBJ2-3 and V is TRBV28; TCRdb outputs TRBD2, but without DNA this stays unchecked. The CDR3 has 16 residues. CDR1 is MDHEN and CDR2 is SYDVKM in the germline V gene. The CDR3 sequence: CASSLSGAGVSDTQYF.

V gene TRBV20-1 combines with J gene TRBJ2-5; TCRdb's D gene call, TRBD2, goes unchecked for lack of DNA. CDR3 size: 14 residues. Germline V gene lookup returns CDR1 DFQATT and CDR2 SNEGSKA (reference sequence). The CDR3 region is CSATRRVARETQYF.

The chain has TRBV5-4 and TRBJ2-7; TCRdb lists TRBD1, though no DNA is available to test this call. Germline V gives CDR1 SGHNT, CDR2 YYREEE (reference sequence). The CDR3 extends over 16 amino acids. The CDR3 sequence: CASSLVSWTGSYEQYF.

This rearrangement joins TRBV18 to TRBJ2-3; TCRdb's D call, TRBD1, is unchecked because there is no DNA. CDR1 and CDR2 (germline): KGHSH, LQKENI. The CDR3 runs to 13 residues. This chain's CDR3 is CASSQGAPDTQYF.